The rows below give T cell receptor beta chains drawn from one sample of a study of beta chain features in type 1 diabetes. TCRdb keeps only in-frame clones here, not all; method: immunoSEQ multiplex PCR. The table includes approximately 160,000 clones, 8.1% detected once. The sequencing input was central memory CD4+ T cells from blood. All receptors come from a man aged 18 to 35 in good health. Both conserved end residues are part of each CDR3. Each record gives: CDR3 DNA, CDR3 protein, clone size, V gene, J gene, D gene. The D gene is left open where the match is weak. Size values are once, few and many counts, or a class for expanded clones, and some rows have none.

TGTGCCAGCAGCGTAGGCGCAGGGGGCCGAATTTTTGAGACCCAGTACTTC,CASSVGAGGRIFETQYF,-,TRBV9,TRBJ2-5,TRBD1
TGTGCCAGTAGTATGAGGGCAGATAGCAATCAGCCCCAGCATTTT,CASSMRADSNQPQHF,few,TRBV19,TRBJ1-5,-
TGCGCCAGCAGCCAAGGGCTAGCGGGAGCCCGACAATTCTACGAGCAGTACTTC,CASSQGLAGARQFYEQYF,many,TRBV4-3,TRBJ2-7,TRBD2
TGTGCCATCAGTGAAGGGAGCGGGGGAGCGAACACCGGGGAGCTGTTTTTT,CAISEGSGGANTGELFF,few,TRBV10-3,TRBJ2-2,TRBD2
TGTGCCAGCAGCTGGATAGCGGGAGGGGACTACAATGAGCAGTTCTTC,CASSWIAGGDYNEQFF,few,TRBV7-2,TRBJ2-1,TRBD2
TGTGCCAGCTCCCTCTCCGGGACAGGGATTGACACCGGGGAGCTGTTTTTT,CASSLSGTGIDTGELFF,few,TRBV18,TRBJ2-2,TRBD1
TGTGCCAGCGAGACAGGGGGCGGGGAGACCCAGTACTTC,CASETGGGETQYF,many,TRBV7-2,TRBJ2-5,TRBD1
TGTGCCAGCTCACAGACTGAGAACACTGAAGCTTTCTTT,CASSQTENTEAFF,few,TRBV18,TRBJ1-1,-
TGTGCCAGCAGCCCCTACGGACAGGGGAAATCTAACTATGGCTACACCTTC,CASSPYGQGKSNYGYTF,-,TRBV5-8,TRBJ1-2,TRBD1
TGTGCCAGCAGCTTACGGGTTCGGGGACAGCCCCAGCATTTT,CASSLRVRGQPQHF,few,TRBV7-2,TRBJ1-5,-
TGTGCCAGCAGACACGGCCCGGGGAGCACATATGGCTACACCTTC,CASRHGPGSTYGYTF,many,TRBV6-6,TRBJ1-2,-
TGCAGCTCCCGACGGGGGGGGAACACTGAAGCTTTCTTT,CSSRRGGNTEAFF,few,TRBV29-1,TRBJ1-1,-
TGTGCCAGCAGTGAGGGGAGAGATAATGAAAAACTGTTTTTT,CASSEGRDNEKLFF,few,TRBV6-1,TRBJ1-4,-
TGTGCCAGCAGTTACGAGGGCGATACGGTCGGAAACACCATATATTTT,CASSYEGDTVGNTIYF,few,TRBV6-5,TRBJ1-3,-
TGTGCCAGCAGTTACCGAGCGGGGCGGGACAATGAGCAGTTCTTC,CASSYRAGRDNEQFF,-,TRBV6-6,TRBJ2-1,TRBD2